This TCR beta chain was identified in a study of post-analysis software for immune sequencing data. Regarding this clonotype: Its target is not known.

Notes on the study in general: Patients carried roughly five TRBV segments more frequently than controls did, and TRBV5-6, TRBV5-1 and TRBV20-1 were among them.

Unique molecular identifiers were carried by the TCR beta cDNA libraries. TCRdb fed the PCR reads into MiXCR, producing one record per CDR3 protein. The table records about half a million distinct CDR3 sequences, approximately 34% of them present only once. Germline-derived CDR1 and CDR2 are MNHNS and SASEGT. CDR3 size: 16 residues. V was cut by 3 bases and J by 8 bases, with 17 bases left in between. The sample taken for sequencing was blood. The chain links TRBV6-1 to TRBJ1-6, with D perhaps TRBD1 (6 bases). The sequence derives from a girl aged 2-17 years with multiple sclerosis. The CDR3 loop reads CASSEAIGTLYSPLHF. DNA of the CDR3: TGTGCCAGCAGTGAGGCCATCGGGACATTGTATTCACCCCTCCACTTT.